This T cell receptor beta chain was sequenced for a study of T cell repertoires in cytomegalovirus infection. TCRdb reprocessed the reads via MiXCR and lists one record per CDR3 protein. Counted here are some 250,000 distinct CDR3 sequences, around 8.7% occurring once; the ten biggest clones make up around 16%. Germline loops: CDR1 SGHRS, CDR2 YFSETQ. This CDR3 spans 16 amino acids. The V gene lost 4 bases and the J gene lost 2 bases, with 17 bases spanning the gap. This clonotype has a count of ten or more. Sequenced sample: PBMCs. The chain couples TRBV5-1 to TRBJ2-3, with D tentatively TRBD2 (7 bases). This clonotype originated in a human donor in good health (CMV status not recorded). Some clones in this sample may be carry-over from other donors' samples. CDR3 sequence reads: CASSGGGLRDTDTQYF. The CDR3 DNA reads as TGCGCCAGCAGCGGCGGGGGCCTCAGGGACACAGATACGCAGTATTTT.